The 7 T cell receptor beta chains listed next were all sequenced from one sample in a study of CD8+CD57+ T cells in acquired aplastic anemia. The use of genomic DNA as template underpinned the TCR beta VDJ and CDR3 profiling. Via MiXCR, TCRdb re-called the reads, giving one row per CDR3 protein. The repertoire includes under 500,000 distinct CDR3 sequences, around 30% of them detected once, and about 0.8% sits in the top ten. An expansion of CD8+CD57+ cells by flow cytometry had been shown in patients chosen for sequencing. Sequenced sample: sorted CD4+, CD8+, or CD8+CD57+ T cells (not recorded which) from PBMCs. These receptors came from a human donor with aplastic anemia.

This clonotype was counted between two and nine times. This rearrangement joins TRBV6-5 to TRBJ1-2; possible D gene TRBD1, 6 bases. Germline V CDR1 and CDR2: MNHEY, SVGAGI. CDR3 length equals 13 residues. V shed 2 bases and J shed 8 bases, with 12 bases lying between them. CDR3 in DNA: TGTGCCAGCAGTTACGGGCAGGGGCGGGGCTACACCTTC. Translating gives CASSYGQGRGYTF.

This clonotype was counted ten times or more. The V and J genes are TRBV7-2 and TRBJ2-7, with 8 nucleotides matching TRBD1. The J segment lost 2 bases and the V segment lost 6 bases, leaving 9 bases of the junction unmatched. Germline V gene lookup returns CDR1 SGHTA and CDR2 FQGNSA. The CDR3 is 15 residues long. The CDR3 is CASSWNGQGPYEQYF. The CDR3 DNA is TGTGCCAGCAGTTGGAACGGACAGGGCCCCTACGAGCAGTACTTC.

J is TRBJ2-7 and V is TRBV6-1, with D perhaps assigned TRBD1 or TRBD2 (5 bases each). The V gene lost 6 bases and the J gene lost 7 bases, with 25 bases spanning the gap. This CDR3 is built from 16 residues. Germline V CDR1 and CDR2: MNHNS, SASEGT. In DNA, the CDR3 is TGTGCCAGCAGGCGAGACCGGGACCCACGCGCGGTTGAGCAGTACTTC. Its protein product is CASRRDRDPRAVEQYF.

CDR3 loop: CASREGSGLYEQYF. CDR3 in DNA: TGTGCCAGCCGCGAGGGGTCAGGGCTATACGAGCAGTACTTC. The chain couples TRBV19 to TRBJ2-7; TRBD1 or TRBD2 may be the D gene (5 bases each). CDR3 size: 14 residues. Trimming left V 9 bases short and J 4 bases short, with 19 bases between. Germline V gives CDR1 LNHDA, CDR2 SQIVND (reference sequence).

The chain links TRBV9 to TRBJ2-2; tentatively, D is TRBD2 (6 bases). Deletions cut 5 bases from V and 6 bases from J, with 11 bases between. Germline V gives CDR1 SGDLS, CDR2 YYNGEE. The CDR3 runs to 13 residues. The CDR3 sequence is CASRQAGSGELFF. DNA of the CDR3: TGTGCCAGCAGACAGGCGGGGTCCGGGGAGCTGTTTTTT.

This clonotype was picked up a small number of times. This chain connects TRBV20-1 to TRBJ1-5; D remains unclear. V was cut by 0 bases and J by 0 bases, with 12 bases left in between. This CDR3 is built from 16 residues. Germline-derived CDR1 and CDR2 are DFQATT and SNEGSKA (reference sequence). The CDR3 DNA follows: TGCAGTGCTAGAGAGAGTTCAGTTTATAGCAATCAGCCCCAGCATTTT. Protein: CSARESSVYSNQPQHF.

This clonotype has a count of ten or more. The rearrangement joins TRBV2 to TRBJ2-5; D unresolved. There are 13 residues in the CDR3. Trimming left V 1 base short and J 6 bases short, with 9 bases between. CDR1 is SNHLY, CDR2 FYNNEI, per germline. For the CDR3, the DNA is TGTGCCAGCAGTGAAGGACGAGAGCAGACCCAGTACTTC. Translating it yields CASSEGREQTQYF.